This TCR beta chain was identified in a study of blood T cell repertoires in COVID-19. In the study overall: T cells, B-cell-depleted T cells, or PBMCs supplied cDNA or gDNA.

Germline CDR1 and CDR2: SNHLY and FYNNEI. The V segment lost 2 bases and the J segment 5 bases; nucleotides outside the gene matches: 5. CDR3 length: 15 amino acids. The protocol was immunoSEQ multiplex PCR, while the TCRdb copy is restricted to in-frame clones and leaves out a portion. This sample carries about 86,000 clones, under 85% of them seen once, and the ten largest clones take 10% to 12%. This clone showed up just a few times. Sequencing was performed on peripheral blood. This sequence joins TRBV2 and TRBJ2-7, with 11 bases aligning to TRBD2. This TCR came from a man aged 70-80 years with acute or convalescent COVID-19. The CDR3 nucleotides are TGTGCCAGCAGTGAAACTAGCGGGGGAATTAACGAGCAGTACTTC. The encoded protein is CASSETSGGINEQYF.